This is a list of T cell receptor beta chains from one sample in a study of cytomegalovirus exposure and HLA in healthy donors. Data came from immunoSEQ multiplex PCR; TCRdb stores just in-frame clones and leaves some out. The profile shows 300,000 to 450,000 clones, about nine tenths of them singletons. Sequencing used PBMCs. The receptors here all came from a woman under 30 in good health and CMV-seronegative. CDR3s include the opening cysteine and the closing phenylalanine or tryptophan. Fields, in order: V gene, J gene, clone size, D gene, CDR3 DNA, CDR3 protein. A D gene is named only where the DNA matches it firmly. Expanded clones get a size class; other rows say once, few or many, or leave the size out.

v_call: TRBV28; j_call: TRBJ1-4; clone_size: .; d_call: .; cdr3_nt: TGTGCCAGCAGTCCCCCTTCTAATGAAAAACTGTTTTTT; cdr3_aa: CASSPPSNEKLFF
v_call: TRBV4-1; j_call: TRBJ2-1; clone_size: .; d_call: TRBD2; cdr3_nt: TGCGCCAGCAGCTTCGGACGGGGGGTTACCTACAATGAGCAGTTCTTC; cdr3_aa: CASSFGRGVTYNEQFF
v_call: TRBV6-1; j_call: TRBJ2-3; clone_size: .; d_call: TRBD2; cdr3_nt: TGTGCCAGCACCGAACTAGCGGGGAGCACAGATACGCAGTATTTT; cdr3_aa: CASTELAGSTDTQYF
v_call: TRBV28; j_call: TRBJ2-5; clone_size: .; d_call: TRBD2; cdr3_nt: TGTGCCAGCAGTAACAGCGGAGCGGGAGAGTACCAAGAGACCCAGTACTTC; cdr3_aa: CASSNSGAGEYQETQYF
v_call: TRBV18; j_call: TRBJ1-2; clone_size: .; d_call: .; cdr3_nt: TGTGCCAGCTCAAATTCTAATGGAGGCTATGGCTACACCTTC; cdr3_aa: CASSNSNGGYGYTF
v_call: TRBV16; j_call: TRBJ1-5; clone_size: few; d_call: .; cdr3_nt: TGTGCCAGCAGCCAGTACACAGGGAAACAGCCCCAGCATTTT; cdr3_aa: CASSQYTGKQPQHF
v_call: TRBV29-1; j_call: TRBJ1-2; clone_size: .; d_call: .; cdr3_nt: TGCAGCGCCCGGGACACGGATGACTATGGCTACACCTTC; cdr3_aa: CSARDTDDYGYTF
v_call: TRBV27; j_call: TRBJ2-7; clone_size: few; d_call: .; cdr3_nt: TGTGCCAGCAGTGCCCTGTCACTAGCCCGCCCCTACGAGCAGTACTTC; cdr3_aa: CASSALSLARPYEQYF
v_call: TRBV2; j_call: TRBJ2-7; clone_size: .; d_call: .; cdr3_nt: TGTGCCAGCAGTGAAGCGGGGGCAACATACGAGCAGTACTTC; cdr3_aa: CASSEAGATYEQYF
v_call: TRBV7-6; j_call: TRBJ1-6; clone_size: .; d_call: .; cdr3_nt: TGTGCCAGCAGTGGTAACAGCAATTCACCCCTCCACTTT; cdr3_aa: CASSGNSNSPLHF
v_call: TRBV4-1; j_call: TRBJ1-5; clone_size: .; d_call: TRBD1; cdr3_nt: TGCGCCAGCAGCCCCCTGGGACAGGGCGATCAGCCCCAGCATTTT; cdr3_aa: CASSPLGQGDQPQHF
v_call: TRBV27; j_call: TRBJ2-7; clone_size: .; d_call: .; cdr3_nt: TGTGCCAGACGGTTAAGTTACGAGCAGTACTTC; cdr3_aa: CARRLSYEQYF
v_call: TRBV5-6; j_call: TRBJ1-4; clone_size: .; d_call: .; cdr3_nt: TGTGCCAGCAGCTCTCGGTTAGTTGCTGAAAAACTGTTTTTT; cdr3_aa: CASSSRLVAEKLFF
v_call: TRBV5-1; j_call: TRBJ2-7; clone_size: .; d_call: TRBD2; cdr3_nt: TGCGCCAGCAGCCCGTTAGCGGGAGGGACCTACGAGCAGTACTTC; cdr3_aa: CASSPLAGGTYEQYF
v_call: TRBV5-6; j_call: TRBJ1-4; clone_size: .; d_call: .; cdr3_nt: TGTGCCAGCAGCTCGATACAGGGATCCTCTAATGAAAAACTGTTTTTT; cdr3_aa: CASSSIQGSSNEKLFF
v_call: TRBV19; j_call: TRBJ1-1; clone_size: .; d_call: TRBD1; cdr3_nt: TGTGCCAGTAGTAATACCGGCAGGGGGTACACTGAAGCTTTCTTT; cdr3_aa: CASSNTGRGYTEAFF
v_call: TRBV5-1; j_call: TRBJ1-1; clone_size: .; d_call: TRBD1; cdr3_nt: TGCGCCAGCAGCGCTGGAGGGACAGCCGGTGACACTGAAGCTTTCTTT; cdr3_aa: CASSAGGTAGDTEAFF
v_call: TRBV6-1; j_call: TRBJ2-7; clone_size: .; d_call: TRBD1; cdr3_nt: TGTGCGACAGACTCCGGCGGGACAGGGACCTACGAGCAGTACTTC; cdr3_aa: CATDSGGTGTYEQYF
v_call: TRBV5-1; j_call: TRBJ2-5; clone_size: .; d_call: .; cdr3_nt: TGCGCCAGCAGCTTCCGGGGGATGCGAGAGACCCAGTACTTC; cdr3_aa: CASSFRGMRETQYF
v_call: TRBV18; j_call: TRBJ2-6; clone_size: .; d_call: .; cdr3_nt: TGTGCCAGCTCACCATCCAGGGACTCTGGGGCCAACGTCCTGACTTTC; cdr3_aa: CASSPSRDSGANVLTF
v_call: TRBV9; j_call: TRBJ2-1; clone_size: .; d_call: .; cdr3_nt: TGTGCCAGCAGCGTAGCAGCGCGGGTTGACGAGCAGTTCTTC; cdr3_aa: CASSVAARVDEQFF
v_call: TRBV5-1; j_call: TRBJ2-2; clone_size: .; d_call: .; cdr3_nt: TGCGCCAGCAGCTTTGGTAGGAGAAACACCGGGGAGCTGTTTTTT; cdr3_aa: CASSFGRRNTGELFF
v_call: TRBV5-1; j_call: TRBJ1-1; clone_size: .; d_call: TRBD1; cdr3_nt: TGCGCCAGCAGCGACCGGGACAGGGGGAATGCTTTCTTT; cdr3_aa: CASSDRDRGNAFF
v_call: TRBV27; j_call: TRBJ2-1; clone_size: .; d_call: .; cdr3_nt: TGTGCCAGCAGTTTATGGATCTCCCGGGGAAATGAGCAGTTCTTC; cdr3_aa: CASSLWISRGNEQFF
v_call: TRBV11-2; j_call: TRBJ2-7; clone_size: few; d_call: TRBD1; cdr3_nt: TGTGCCAGCAGCTCCACACCGGGACAGGGGCGATACGAGCAGTACTTC; cdr3_aa: CASSSTPGQGRYEQYF
v_call: TRBV7-2; j_call: TRBJ2-2; clone_size: .; d_call: .; cdr3_nt: TGTGCCAGCGGCCTCACCGGGACACTCAACACCGGGGAGCTGTTTTTT; cdr3_aa: CASGLTGTLNTGELFF
v_call: TRBV7-3; j_call: TRBJ2-1; clone_size: .; d_call: .; cdr3_nt: TGTGCCAGCAGCTTTAGCCTTGAAGGTGAGCAGTTCTTC; cdr3_aa: CASSFSLEGEQFF
v_call: TRBV5-1; j_call: TRBJ1-5; clone_size: .; d_call: .; cdr3_nt: TGCGCCAGCAGCTTGCAGGGGACCGATCAGCCCCAGCATTTT; cdr3_aa: CASSLQGTDQPQHF
v_call: TRBV6-1; j_call: TRBJ2-1; clone_size: .; d_call: TRBD2; cdr3_nt: TGTGCCAGCAGGCTCCCGACTAGCGGGTTAAATGAGCAGTTCTTC; cdr3_aa: CASRLPTSGLNEQFF
v_call: TRBV7-3; j_call: TRBJ2-1; clone_size: .; d_call: TRBD2; cdr3_nt: TGTGCCAGCAGCTCAATAGCGGGCTTCCCCAACAATGAGCAGTTCTTC; cdr3_aa: CASSSIAGFPNNEQFF
v_call: TRBV15; j_call: TRBJ2-2; clone_size: .; d_call: .; cdr3_nt: TGTGCCACCGCTATCAGAAGGAGGTCCCACACCGGGGAGCTGTTTTTT; cdr3_aa: CATAIRRRSHTGELFF